This TCR beta chain was captured in a study of identical twins. Points from the study as a whole: Fewer insertions were carried by abundant cord blood beta clonotypes, but none was seen in memory repertoires. Out-of-frame alpha sequences common to twins were enriched for low generation probability. Findings depended on cross-sectional statistics rather than tracking the same donors.

V was cut by 1 base and J by 4 bases, with 14 bases left in between. This CDR3 comprises 15 residues. CDR1 is SGHNT and CDR2 is YYREEE in the germline V gene (reference sequence). In its sample, this clonotype was seen a few times. Its antigen is not known. A universal primer site was added by template switching, and unique molecular identifiers were carried by the cDNA. From the 5' RACE reads, TCRdb called clonotypes with MiXCR, one entry per CDR3 protein. The data contain around 100,000 distinct CDR3 sequences, 5.9% of them seen just once; the ten biggest clones take up approximately 12%. Sequencing input: memory T cells sorted from blood. This clonotype was sampled from a woman aged 45-65 years in good health. The rearrangement joins TRBV5-4 to TRBJ1-1; D is unresolved. CDR3 residues: CASSLFGSPVTEAFF. DNA of the CDR3: TGTGCCAGCAGCTTGTTCGGGTCGCCGGTCACTGAAGCTTTCTTT.